This T cell receptor beta chain was profiled in a study of blood T cells in healthy people across ages. This CDR3 is 13 amino acids long. Trimming left V 6 bases short and J 3 bases short, with 9 bases between. The V gene's germline CDR1 is MNHEY and CDR2 SVGEGT. Ranging in age from roughly 6 to 100, the donors were healthy Caucasian individuals from Russia. Combining a sample-barcoded 5' primer with a J-beta primer mix, a second PCR ran for 7 to 11 cycles. Each cDNA molecule carried a tag from a template-switch adaptor that contained 12 random nucleotides. TCRdb reanalysed the 5' RACE reads using MiXCR and keeps one entry per CDR3 protein. The sample has around 500,000 distinct CDR3 sequences; about 28% are singletons. This clonotype was seen more than once but under ten times. The sample also formed part of further work on T cells of mothers and their children. Turning to that study: cDNA synthesis used all extracted RNA, 1.5 ug per 15 ul. The M1S primer of the second PCR added sample barcodes and 2-4 random nucleotides.

This TCR came from a boy aged 2 to 10 in good health. V is TRBV6-2 or TRBV6-3 and J is TRBJ1-5, with a weak D call TRBD1 (6 bases). Sequenced sample: blood. The CDR3 is CASRGHLNQPQHF. CDR3 nucleotides: TGTGCCAGCAGGGGACACCTCAATCAGCCCCAGCATTTT.